These 23 T cell receptor beta chains originate from one sample sequenced in a study of beta chain features in type 1 diabetes. The entirety of the isolated RNA underwent reverse transcription, so expressed TCRB transcripts were sequenced. Clones were read by immunoSEQ multiplex PCR, and TCRdb kept only the in-frame ones, dropping some. In the table there are 200,000 to 250,000 clones, 25% to 30% of which are singletons. The sequenced sample consisted of central memory CD4+ T cells from blood. These receptor sequences come from a man aged 25-45 years in good health.

This clone has just a few counts. The rearrangement links TRBV14 to TRBJ2-1; D not resolved. The CDR3 totals 13 residues. The V and J ends lost 0 bases and 9 bases respectively, with 9 bases between them. Germline V gene data show CDR1 as SGHDN and CDR2 as FVKESK. The CDR3 protein is CASSQDVISEQFF. CDR3 DNA: TGTGCCAGCAGCCAAGATGTCATTAGTGAGCAGTTCTTC. Full variable domain (outside the CDR3, taken from reference TRBV14 and TRBJ2-1): EAGVTQFPSHSVIEKGQTVTLRCDPISGHDNLYWYRRVMGKEIKFLLHFVKESKQDESGMPNNRFLAERTGGTYSTLKVQPAELEDSGVYFCASSQDVISEQFFGPGTRLTVL.

Only a few counts were recorded for this clone. The V call is TRBV7-2, the J call TRBJ2-1; 12 nucleotides match TRBD2. The junction had 11 bases not matched to a gene; V was cut back by 7 bases and J by 10 bases. This CDR3 has 15 amino acids. Per the germline V gene, CDR1 is SGHTA and CDR2 is FQGNSA. The CDR3 reads CASIPGLAGSGEQFF. CDR3 nucleotide sequence: TGTGCCAGCATCCCGGGACTAGCGGGTAGTGGGGAGCAGTTCTTC. Variable domain in full (rest from reference TRBV7-2 and TRBJ2-1): GAGVSQSPSNKVTEKGKDVELRCDPISGHTALYWYRQSLGQGLEFLIYFQGNSAPDKSGLPSDRFSAERTGGSVSTLTIQRTQQEDSAVYLCASIPGLAGSGEQFFGPGTRLTVL.

This clone has more than one count but fewer than ten. This sequence joins TRBV30 and TRBJ2-5; D is perhaps TRBD1 (6 bases). This CDR3 contains 16 residues. Germline V lookup: CDR1 GTSNPN, CDR2 SVGIG (reference sequence). Trimming pared 1 base from V and 6 bases from J, leaving 21 bases between. Here the CDR3 DNA reads TGTGCCTGGAGTGGTCTGACAGGTGGGGTGTCGCAGACCCAGTACTTC. As protein: CAWSGLTGGVSQTQYF. The variable domain in full, completed from reference TRBV30 and TRBJ2-5, reads SQTIHQWPATLVQPVGSPLSLECTVEGTSNPNLYWYRQAAGRGLQLLFYSVGIGQISSEVPQNLSASRPQDRQFILSSKKLLLSDSGFYLCAWSGLTGGVSQTQYFGPGTRLLVL.

The gene calls are TRBV27 and TRBJ2-1; D is undetermined. This CDR3 is 15 amino acids long. V lost 7 bases, J lost 4 bases, and 17 bases lay in between. The germline V gene has CDR1 MNHEY and CDR2 SMNVEV (reference sequence). CDR3 bases: TGTGCCAGCACACATCTAAGGAGAGAGTACAATGAGCAGTTCTTC. Amino acids: CASTHLRREYNEQFF.

In regard to this clone: Distinct nucleotide sequences in the sample also encode this CDR3. The chain uses TRBV30 and TRBJ1-5; D is possibly TRBD1 (6 bases). This CDR3 is built from 13 residues. The V gene lost 0 bases and the J gene lost 4 bases, with 7 bases spanning the gap. The V gene's germline CDR1 is GTSNPN and CDR2 SVGIG (reference sequence). The CDR3 loop is CAWSVDSNQPQHF. CDR3 nucleotides: TGTGCCTGGAGTGTGGACAGTAATCAGCCCCAGCATTTT. Complete variable domain (other parts from reference TRBV30 and TRBJ1-5): SQTIHQWPATLVQPVGSPLSLECTVEGTSNPNLYWYRQAAGRGLQLLFYSVGIGQISSEVPQNLSASRPQDRQFILSSKKLLLSDSGFYLCAWSVDSNQPQHFGDGTRLSIL.

The CDR3 loop reads CASSAPGGEAFF. The CDR3 DNA reads TGTGCCAGCAGTGCCCCCGGCGGTGAAGCTTTCTTT. The chain uses TRBV25-1 and TRBJ1-1; no firm D call. V was shortened by 4 bases and J by 7 bases, with 10 bases between the two germline ends. The germline V gene has CDR1 MGHDK and CDR2 SYGVNS. The CDR3 runs to 12 residues.

This clone has only a few counts. The chain combines TRBV10-3 with TRBJ2-1; tentatively, D is TRBD1 (6 bases). Trimming removed 2 bases from V and 5 bases from J, with 13 bases in between. CDR1 ENHRY and CDR2 SYGVKD come from the germline V gene. This CDR3 has 15 amino acids. The CDR3 is CAISEEITGNNEQFF. The DNA for the CDR3 is TGTGCCATCAGTGAGGAGATTACAGGGAACAATGAGCAGTTCTTC.

V gene TRBV5-1 combines with J gene TRBJ2-6; D unclear. CDR3 size: 15 residues. From germline, CDR1 is SGHRS and CDR2 YFSETQ. Trimming took 0 bases from V and 3 from J, leaving 7 bases between them. As DNA, the CDR3 is TGCGCCAGCAGCTTGGTAGCCGGTGGGGCCAACGTCCTGACTTTC. Protein: CASSLVAGGANVLTF.

This clone has a handful of counts. The chain joins TRBV5-1 to TRBJ2-1; no clear D gene. In germline, CDR1 is SGHRS, CDR2 YFSETQ. This CDR3 has 14 residues. V gave up 0 bases and J gave up 2 bases, with 6 bases separating them. CDR3 region: CASSLADPYNEQFF. The CDR3 DNA reads as TGCGCCAGCAGCTTGGCGGACCCCTACAATGAGCAGTTCTTC.

The table lists this clone with a few counts. This chain connects TRBV30 to TRBJ2-7; the D call may be TRBD1 or TRBD2 (6 bases each). V lost 3 bases and J 8 bases, leaving 14 bases between the germline ends. The germline CDR1 and CDR2 sequences are GTSNPN and SVGIG (reference sequence). The CDR3 covers 12 residues. The CDR3 nucleotides read TGTGCCTGGAGGGGTCTACGGGGGCAGCAGTACTTC. It encodes CAWRGLRGQQYF. Together with reference TRBV30 and TRBJ2-7, the CDR3 gives the full variable domain: SQTIHQWPATLVQPVGSPLSLECTVEGTSNPNLYWYRQAAGRGLQLLFYSVGIGQISSEVPQNLSASRPQDRQFILSSKKLLLSDSGFYLCAWRGLRGQQYFGPGTRLTVT.

The chain links TRBV11-2 to TRBJ2-3; TRBD2 agrees at 8 bases. This CDR3 contains 15 residues. Germline CDR1 SGHAT, CDR2 FQNNGV. Unmatched junction bases numbered 7, after V lost 5 bases and J lost 3 bases. DNA of the CDR3: TGTGCCAGCAGCCAAGCCGGGACTAGAACAGATACGCAGTATTTT. It specifies CASSQAGTRTDTQYF.

The chain employs TRBV18 and TRBJ1-3, with D possibly matching TRBD1 (5 bases). Trimming took off 4 bases at V and 0 bases at J, with 7 bases between the two ends. This CDR3 has 14 amino acids. Germline CDR1 and CDR2: KGHSH and LQKENI. DNA for the CDR3: TGTGCCAGCTCACTCCAGGGCTCTGGAAACACCATATATTTT. It yields the protein CASSLQGSGNTIYF.

The V gene is TRBV4-3, the J gene TRBJ2-7; 13 positions match TRBD2. Germline CDR1 reads LGHNA; CDR2 reads YSLEER. The CDR3 consists of 17 residues. J lost 2 bases, V lost 2 bases, and 6 bases had no gene match. The CDR3 sequence: CASSQTHTSGRAYEQYF. The CDR3 nucleotides are TGCGCCAGCAGCCAAACCCACACTAGCGGGAGGGCCTACGAGCAGTACTTC.

The chain has TRBV29-1 and TRBJ1-2; D is possibly TRBD1 (5 bases). CDR1 and CDR2 from the germline V gene are SQVTM and ANQGSEA. V shed 0 bases and J shed 6 bases, with 8 bases lying between them. The CDR3 length is 12 residues. CDR3 bases: TGCAGCGTTGAAGACAGGGTTCATGGCTACACCTTC. Translating gives CSVEDRVHGYTF. Looking up the rest from reference TRBV29-1 and TRBJ1-2 gives the full variable domain: SAVISQKPSRDICQRGTSLTIQCQVDSQVTMMFWYRQQPGQSLTLIATANQGSEATYESGFVIDKFPISRPNLTFSTLTVSNMSPEDSSIYLCSVEDRVHGYTFGSGTRLTVV.

This clone was found a few times. The same CDR3 is also encoded by other DNA sequences in this sample. This chain connects TRBV18 to TRBJ2-7, with D tentatively TRBD1 (6 bases). Germline CDR1 reads KGHSH; CDR2 reads LQKENI. The CDR3 is 14 residues long. Trimming cost V 3 bases and J 2 bases, with 11 bases left between them. The CDR3 DNA reads TGTGCCAGCTCACCTGGCCAGGGGCCCTACGAGCAGTACTTC. Its translation is CASSPGQGPYEQYF.

This clone was counted only a few times. V is TRBV30 and J is TRBJ1-3; TRBD1 aligns across 11 bases. This CDR3 has 12 residues. CDR1 and CDR2 from the germline V gene are GTSNPN and SVGIG (reference sequence). The J segment lost 8 bases and the V segment lost 5 bases, leaving 2 bases of the junction unmatched. The CDR3 nucleotides read TGTGCCTGGTCGGGACAGGGGGACACCATATATTTT. Amino acids: CAWSGQGDTIYF.

The table lists this clone with a few counts. The genes are TRBV2 and TRBJ2-3; possibly TRBD1 for D (5 bases). V was cut by 2 bases and J by 5 bases, with 17 bases left in between. Germline assignment: CDR1 SNHLY and CDR2 FYNNEI. The CDR3 length is 16 residues. CDR3: CASSERAGSPKDTQYF. CDR3 nucleotides: TGTGCCAGCAGTGAAAGGGCAGGGTCCCCCAAAGATACGCAGTATTTT.

This clone occurred a few times. The CDR3 DNA sequence: TGCGCCAGCAGCCAGGCCCGGACCACTCCAGCCTACGAGCAGTACTTC. Translation: CASSQARTTPAYEQYF. V is TRBV4-1 and J is TRBJ2-7; no clear D. This CDR3 is built from 16 residues. The V gene lost 3 bases and the J gene lost 2 bases, with 17 bases spanning the gap. CDR1 is MGHRA, CDR2 YSYEKL, per germline.

This clone appeared a few times. With a much larger clone just one base away, this may be a read error. The chain uses TRBV14 and TRBJ1-1, with D perhaps matching TRBD1 (5 bases). The CDR3 spans 16 residues. Looked up from germline, CDR1 is SGHDN and CDR2 is FVKESK. V lost 0 bases to trimming and J lost 1 base, with 12 bases between them. CDR3 nucleotide sequence: TGTGCCAGCAGCCAAGATCTAGCGCAGGGGAACACTGAAGCTTTCTTT. Its protein is CASSQDLAQGNTEAFF.

The chain uses TRBV18 and TRBJ2-7; tentative D call: TRBD2 (6 bases). Per the germline V gene, CDR1 is KGHSH and CDR2 is LQKENI. V was pared by 3 bases and J by 7 bases, with 13 bases between. The CDR3 extends over 13 amino acids. For the CDR3, the DNA is TGTGCCAGCTCACCTCCTAGCGAGGGGGAGCAGTACTTC. Translated, it gives CASSPPSEGEQYF.

The table lists this clone with a few counts. The chain couples TRBV29-1 to TRBJ1-2; D is unclear. The germline V and J ends were trimmed by 0 bases and 0 bases, with 8 bases remaining between them. Germline CDR1 is SQVTM and CDR2 is ANQGSEA. This CDR3 region has 14 residues. CDR3 protein: CSVEESRANYGYTF. The DNA of the CDR3 is TGCAGCGTTGAAGAAAGTAGGGCTAACTATGGCTACACCTTC.

This clone was picked up a small number of times. The same CDR3 can be traced to other DNA sequences in this sample. V usage is TRBV6-6 and J usage is TRBJ2-1; D uncertain. The CDR3 extends over 15 amino acids. The V end lost 2 bases, the J end lost 1 base, and 9 bases lay between the germline ends. Germline CDR1 and CDR2: MNHNY and SVGAGI (reference sequence). The CDR3: CASSYEASSYNEQFF. The CDR3, as DNA: TGTGCCAGCAGTTACGAGGCGTCTTCCTACAATGAGCAGTTCTTC.

Ten or more counts support this clone. In nucleotides, the CDR3 is TGTGCCAGCAGCGGGCCGACGCTGTACTTC. Amino acid sequence: CASSGPTLYF. The rearrangement joins TRBV9 to TRBJ2-7; D is undetermined. The germline V and J ends were trimmed by 3 bases and 12 bases, with 10 bases remaining between them. The CDR3 is made up of 10 amino acids. Germline V gives CDR1 SGDLS, CDR2 YYNGEE.